Below, 11 T cell receptor beta chains from the same sample are listed, as sequenced in a study of glioma-infiltrating T cells. The iRepertoire nested amplicon-rescue multiplex PCR amplified TCR alpha and beta CDR3s from RNA. TCRdb recomputed calls from the multiplex PCR reads with MiXCR, one row per CDR3 protein. The sample has some 93,000 distinct CDR3 sequences; 35% to 45% are singletons. The specimen was glioma tissue, nonneoplastic brain tissue, or PBMCs (not recorded which). The receptors were gathered from a human donor with low-grade glioma or glioblastoma, undergoing nonglioma brain surgery, or in good health (not recorded which).

The CDR3 region is CASTQGTDTQYF. The DNA for the CDR3 is TGCGCCAGCACACAGGGTACAGATACGCAGTATTTT. This chain connects TRBV5-1 to TRBJ2-3, with D perhaps TRBD1 (6 bases). The ends were cut back, 6 bases at V and 3 bases at J, with 8 bases in the middle. CDR1 is SGHRS, CDR2 YFSETQ, per germline. The CDR3 sequence is 12 residues long.

The chain employs TRBV12-5 and TRBJ2-3; D is unclear. Germline lookup yields CDR1 LGHNT and CDR2 FRNRAP. Trimming removed 7 bases from V and 2 bases from J, with 4 bases in between. This CDR3 has 11 amino acids. In DNA, the CDR3 is TGTGCTAGTGCCCCCACAGATACGCAGTATTTT. Encoded protein: CASAPTDTQYF. Supplemented by reference TRBV12-5 and TRBJ2-3, the full variable domain reads DARVTQTPRHKVTEMGQEVTMRCQPILGHNTVFWYRQTMMQGLELLAYFRNRAPLDDSGMPKDRFSAEMPDATLATLKIQPSEPRDSAVYFCASAPTDTQYFGPGTRLTVL.

This clonotype has at least ten counts. The gene calls are TRBV7-9 and TRBJ1-5; tentative D call: TRBD1 (6 bases). Germline values: CDR1 SEHNR, CDR2 FQNEAQ (reference sequence). Trimming took off 1 base at V and 7 bases at J, with 14 bases between the two ends. The CDR3 totals 15 residues. DNA of the CDR3: TGTGCCAGCAGCTTAGACTCCGGGGGCGGACAGCCCCAGCATTTT. Translated, it gives CASSLDSGGGQPQHF.

This clonotype was counted at least ten times. The genes are TRBV4-1 and TRBJ2-1; 7 nucleotides line up with TRBD2. After removal of 4 bases from V and 8 bases from J, the junction contained 5 bases not matched to a gene. This CDR3 has 13 residues. Per germline, CDR1 MGHRA and CDR2 YSYEKL. DNA of the CDR3: TGCGCCAGCAGCCTACGGGAGGCCTATGAGCAGTTCTTC. Translation gives CASSLREAYEQFF.

This clonotype came up many times. CDR3 DNA sequence: TGTGCCAGCAGCACCGGGACAGGGGGCGGACAGCCCCAGCATTTT. Protein product: CASSTGTGGGQPQHF. V and J are TRBV5-4 and TRBJ1-5; the match to TRBD1 covers 12 bases. The V segment lost 4 bases and the J segment 7 bases; nucleotides outside the gene matches: 6. CDR1 is SGHNT, CDR2 YYREEE, per germline (reference sequence). CDR3 length: 15 residues.

This clonotype was detected a few times. An end of the junction differs from the germline gene, which may be a read error. The CDR3 reads CASSVSPSYGQYF. CDR3 in DNA: TGTGCCAGCAGCGTGTCTCCCTCCTACGGGCAGTACTTC. This sequence joins TRBV5-6 and TRBJ2-7; D unclear. From germline, CDR1 is SGHDT and CDR2 YYEEEE. The CDR3 spans 13 residues.

Comments on this clonotype: This may be a read error, as it is one base from a much larger clone. The chain couples TRBV4-1 to TRBJ2-2; 14 nucleotides agree with TRBD2. Germline V gene data show CDR1 as MGHRA and CDR2 as YSYEKL. CDR3 size: 15 residues. V lost 3 bases to trimming and J lost 10 bases; unmatched junction nucleotides: 4. CDR3 coding DNA: TGCGCCAGCAGCCAGGGACTAGCGGGAGTTGAGGAGCTGTTTTTT. Protein: CASSQGLAGVEELFF.

This clonotype was picked up many times. The rearrangement joins TRBV5-1 to TRBJ2-5; 7 positions match TRBD2. Trimming removed 5 bases from V and 2 bases from J; junction bases left unmatched: 9. The CDR3 is 15 residues long. In germline, CDR1 is SGHRS, CDR2 YFSETQ. The CDR3 is CASRPPSGKQETQYF. The CDR3 DNA sequence: TGCGCCAGCAGACCCCCTAGCGGAAAACAAGAGACCCAGTACTTC.

This clonotype was seen a handful of times. This may be a read error: a much more frequent sequence differs by one nucleotide. Since no conserved phenylalanine or tryptophan closes the CDR3, a read error is the likely cause. The chain has TRBV19 and TRBJ1-1; D might be TRBD1 (6 bases). Germline V CDR1 and CDR2: LNHDA, SQIVND (reference sequence). Trimming shortened V by 3 bases and J by 7 bases, and 15 bases separated the two germline ends. The CDR3 has 14 amino acids. The CDR3 region has the DNA TGTGCCAGTAGTATCAGGGAGGGGGAGTTTGAAGCTTTCTCT. The encoded protein is CASSIREGEFEAFS.

This clonotype has at least ten counts. This chain's CDR3 is CATSEPLSYEQYF. CDR3 coding DNA: TGTGCCACCAGTGAACCACTCTCCTACGAGCAGTACTTC. This chain joins TRBV24-1 and TRBJ2-7; D uncertain. The germline V and J ends were trimmed by 4 bases and 0 bases, with 6 bases remaining between them. CDR3 length: 13 amino acids. In germline, CDR1 is KGHDR, CDR2 SFDVKD.

This clonotype has a count of ten or more. V gene TRBV12-3 or TRBV12-4 combines with J gene TRBJ2-1; D is uncertain. V dropped 6 bases and J dropped 7 bases, with 10 bases sitting between them. This CDR3 region has 12 residues. The CDR3 is CASSRDLNEQFF. The DNA of the CDR3 is TGTGCCAGCAGCCGAGACTTGAATGAGCAGTTCTTC.